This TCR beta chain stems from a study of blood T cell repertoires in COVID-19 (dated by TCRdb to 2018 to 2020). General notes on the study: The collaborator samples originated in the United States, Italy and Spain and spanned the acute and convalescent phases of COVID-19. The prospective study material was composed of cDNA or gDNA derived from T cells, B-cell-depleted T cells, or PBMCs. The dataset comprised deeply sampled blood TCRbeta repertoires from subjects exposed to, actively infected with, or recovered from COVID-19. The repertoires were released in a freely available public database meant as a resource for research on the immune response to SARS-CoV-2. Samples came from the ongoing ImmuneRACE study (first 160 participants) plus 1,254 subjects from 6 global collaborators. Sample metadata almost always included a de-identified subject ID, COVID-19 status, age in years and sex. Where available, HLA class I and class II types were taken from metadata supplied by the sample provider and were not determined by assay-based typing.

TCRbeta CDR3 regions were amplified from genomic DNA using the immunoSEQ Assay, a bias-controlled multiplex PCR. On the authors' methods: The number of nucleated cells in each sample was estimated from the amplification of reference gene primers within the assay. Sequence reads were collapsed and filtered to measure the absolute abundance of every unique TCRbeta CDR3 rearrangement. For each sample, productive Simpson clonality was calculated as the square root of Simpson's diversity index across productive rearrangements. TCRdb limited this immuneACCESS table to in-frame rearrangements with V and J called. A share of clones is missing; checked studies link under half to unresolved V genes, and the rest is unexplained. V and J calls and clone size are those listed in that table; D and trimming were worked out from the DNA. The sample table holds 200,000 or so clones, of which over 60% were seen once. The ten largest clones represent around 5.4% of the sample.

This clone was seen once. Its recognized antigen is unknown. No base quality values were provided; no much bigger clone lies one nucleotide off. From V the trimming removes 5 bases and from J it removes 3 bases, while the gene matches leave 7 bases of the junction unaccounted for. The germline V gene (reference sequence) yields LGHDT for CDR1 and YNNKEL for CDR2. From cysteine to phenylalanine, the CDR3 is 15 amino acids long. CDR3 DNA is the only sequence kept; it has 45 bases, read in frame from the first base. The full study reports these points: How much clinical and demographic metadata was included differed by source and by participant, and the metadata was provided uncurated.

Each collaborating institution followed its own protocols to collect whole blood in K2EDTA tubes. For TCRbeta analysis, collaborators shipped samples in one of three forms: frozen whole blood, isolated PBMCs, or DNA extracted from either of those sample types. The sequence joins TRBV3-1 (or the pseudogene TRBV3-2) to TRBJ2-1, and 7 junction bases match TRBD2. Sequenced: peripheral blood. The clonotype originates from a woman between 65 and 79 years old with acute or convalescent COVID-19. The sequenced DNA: TGTGCCAGCAGCTCGGGGGGAGCGGTCTACAATGAGCAGTTCTTC. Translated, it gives CASSSGGAVYNEQFF.